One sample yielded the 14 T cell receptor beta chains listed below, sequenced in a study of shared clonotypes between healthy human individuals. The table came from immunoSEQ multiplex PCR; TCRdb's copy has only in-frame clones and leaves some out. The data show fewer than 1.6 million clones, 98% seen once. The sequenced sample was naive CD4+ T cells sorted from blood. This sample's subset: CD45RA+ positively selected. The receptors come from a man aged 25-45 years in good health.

The CDR3 loop is CASSGDSTEAFF. The CDR3, as DNA: TGTGCCAGCAGCGGCGACAGCACTGAAGCTTTCTTT. The V and J genes are TRBV7-9 and TRBJ1-1; D perhaps matches TRBD1 (5 bases). CDR3 length: 12 amino acids. V lost 5 bases to trimming and J lost 4 bases, with 8 bases between them. The V gene's germline CDR1 is SEHNR and CDR2 FQNEAQ (reference sequence).

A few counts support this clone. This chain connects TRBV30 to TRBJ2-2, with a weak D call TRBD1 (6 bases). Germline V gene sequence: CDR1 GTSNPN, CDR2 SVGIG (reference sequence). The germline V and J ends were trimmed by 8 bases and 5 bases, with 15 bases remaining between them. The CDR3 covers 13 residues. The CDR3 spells CARRWGRTGELFF. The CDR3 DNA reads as TGTGCCAGACGCTGGGGGCGAACCGGGGAGCTGTTTTTT.

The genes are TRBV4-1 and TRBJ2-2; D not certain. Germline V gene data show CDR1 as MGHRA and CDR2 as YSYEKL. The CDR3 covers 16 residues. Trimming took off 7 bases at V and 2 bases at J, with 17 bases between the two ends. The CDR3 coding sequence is TGCGCCAGCACCCTAAGGCCCCAGACTAACACCGGGGAGCTGTTTTTT. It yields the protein CASTLRPQTNTGELFF.

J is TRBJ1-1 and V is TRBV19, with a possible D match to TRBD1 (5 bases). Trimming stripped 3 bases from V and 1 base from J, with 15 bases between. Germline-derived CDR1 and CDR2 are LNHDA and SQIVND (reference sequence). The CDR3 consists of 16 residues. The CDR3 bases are TGTGCCAGTAGTATCTTTGCCCGGGGCAAGAACACTGAAGCTTTCTTT. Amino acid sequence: CASSIFARGKNTEAFF.

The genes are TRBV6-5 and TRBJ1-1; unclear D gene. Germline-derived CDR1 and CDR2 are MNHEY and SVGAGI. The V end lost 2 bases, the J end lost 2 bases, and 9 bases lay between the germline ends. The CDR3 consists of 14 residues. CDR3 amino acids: CASSYEGFNTEAFF. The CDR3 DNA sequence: TGTGCCAGCAGTTACGAAGGATTCAACACTGAAGCTTTCTTT.

The CDR3 DNA reads TGTGCCAGCAGCCTCGACCGGGACTACGAGCAGTACTTC. It codes for CASSLDRDYEQYF. This rearrangement joins TRBV28 to TRBJ2-7; D possibly corresponds to TRBD2 (5 bases). Germline CDR1 and CDR2: MDHEN and SYDVKM. V lost 6 bases to trimming and J lost 3 bases, with 12 bases between them. This CDR3 is built from 13 residues.

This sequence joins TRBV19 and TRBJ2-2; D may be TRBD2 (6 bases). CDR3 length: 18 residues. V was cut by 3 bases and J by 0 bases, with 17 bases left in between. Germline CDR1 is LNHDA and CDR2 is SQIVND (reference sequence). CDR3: CASSIFPPGVSNTGELFF. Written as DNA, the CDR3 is TGTGCCAGTAGTATTTTTCCTCCGGGAGTCTCGAACACCGGGGAGCTGTTTTTT.

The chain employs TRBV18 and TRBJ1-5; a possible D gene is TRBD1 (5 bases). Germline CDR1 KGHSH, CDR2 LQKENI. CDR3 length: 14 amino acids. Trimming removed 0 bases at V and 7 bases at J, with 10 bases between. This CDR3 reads CASSPPGQAQPQHF. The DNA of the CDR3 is TGTGCCAGCTCACCACCTGGACAAGCCCAGCCCCAGCATTTT.

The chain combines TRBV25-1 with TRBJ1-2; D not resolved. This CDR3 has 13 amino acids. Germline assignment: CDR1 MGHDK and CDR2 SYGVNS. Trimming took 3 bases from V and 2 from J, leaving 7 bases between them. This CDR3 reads CASSDGYNYGYTF. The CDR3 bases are TGTGCCAGCAGTGATGGATACAACTATGGCTACACCTTC.

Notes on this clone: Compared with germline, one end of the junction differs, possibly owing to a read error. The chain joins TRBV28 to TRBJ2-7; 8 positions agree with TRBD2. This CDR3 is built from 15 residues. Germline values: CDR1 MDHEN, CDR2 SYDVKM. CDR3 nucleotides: TGTGCCAGCAATTTAAGGAGCGGGAGCCTCTACGAGCAGTACTTC. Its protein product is CASNLRSGSLYEQYF.

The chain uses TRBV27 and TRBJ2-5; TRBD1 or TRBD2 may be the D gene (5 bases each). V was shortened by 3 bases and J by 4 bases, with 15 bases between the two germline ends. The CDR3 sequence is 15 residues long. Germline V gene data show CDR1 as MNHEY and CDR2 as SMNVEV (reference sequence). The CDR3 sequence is CASSLEAGYTETQYF. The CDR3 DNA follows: TGTGCCAGCAGTTTGGAGGCAGGGTACACAGAGACCCAGTACTTC.

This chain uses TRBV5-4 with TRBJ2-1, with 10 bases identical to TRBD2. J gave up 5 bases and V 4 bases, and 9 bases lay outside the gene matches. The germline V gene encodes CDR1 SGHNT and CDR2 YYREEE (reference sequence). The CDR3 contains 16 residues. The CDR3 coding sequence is TGTGCCAGCAGCCTTCAGCGGACTAGCGGAGACAATGAGCAGTTCTTC. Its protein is CASSLQRTSGDNEQFF.

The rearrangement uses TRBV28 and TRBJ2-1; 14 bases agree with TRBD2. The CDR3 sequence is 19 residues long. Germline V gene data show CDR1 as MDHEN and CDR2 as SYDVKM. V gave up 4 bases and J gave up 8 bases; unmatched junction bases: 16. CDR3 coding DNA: TGTGCCAGCAGTTCACAAGGGACTAGCGGGAGTTCCGCATTAGATGAGCAGTTCTTC. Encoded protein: CASSSQGTSGSSALDEQFF.

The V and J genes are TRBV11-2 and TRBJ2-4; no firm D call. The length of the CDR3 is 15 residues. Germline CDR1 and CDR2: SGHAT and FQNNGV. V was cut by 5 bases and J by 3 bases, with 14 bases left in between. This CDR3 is CASSPIWASKNIQYF. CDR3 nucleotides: TGTGCCAGCAGCCCTATCTGGGCCAGCAAAAACATTCAGTACTTC.